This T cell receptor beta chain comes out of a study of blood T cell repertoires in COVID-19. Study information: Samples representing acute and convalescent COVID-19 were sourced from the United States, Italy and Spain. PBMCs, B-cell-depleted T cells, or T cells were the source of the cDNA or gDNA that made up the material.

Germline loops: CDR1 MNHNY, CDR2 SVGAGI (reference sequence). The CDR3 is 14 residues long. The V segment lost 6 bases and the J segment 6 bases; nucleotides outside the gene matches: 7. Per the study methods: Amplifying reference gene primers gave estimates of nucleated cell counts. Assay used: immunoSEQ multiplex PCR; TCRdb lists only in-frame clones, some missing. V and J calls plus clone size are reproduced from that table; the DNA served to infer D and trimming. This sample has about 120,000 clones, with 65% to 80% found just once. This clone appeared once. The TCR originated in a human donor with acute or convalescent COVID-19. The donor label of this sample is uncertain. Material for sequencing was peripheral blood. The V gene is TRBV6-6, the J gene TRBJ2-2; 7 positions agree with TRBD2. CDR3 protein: CASRQTTSAGELFF. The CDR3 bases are TGTGCCAGCAGGCAAACAACTAGCGCCGGGGAGCTGTTTTTT.